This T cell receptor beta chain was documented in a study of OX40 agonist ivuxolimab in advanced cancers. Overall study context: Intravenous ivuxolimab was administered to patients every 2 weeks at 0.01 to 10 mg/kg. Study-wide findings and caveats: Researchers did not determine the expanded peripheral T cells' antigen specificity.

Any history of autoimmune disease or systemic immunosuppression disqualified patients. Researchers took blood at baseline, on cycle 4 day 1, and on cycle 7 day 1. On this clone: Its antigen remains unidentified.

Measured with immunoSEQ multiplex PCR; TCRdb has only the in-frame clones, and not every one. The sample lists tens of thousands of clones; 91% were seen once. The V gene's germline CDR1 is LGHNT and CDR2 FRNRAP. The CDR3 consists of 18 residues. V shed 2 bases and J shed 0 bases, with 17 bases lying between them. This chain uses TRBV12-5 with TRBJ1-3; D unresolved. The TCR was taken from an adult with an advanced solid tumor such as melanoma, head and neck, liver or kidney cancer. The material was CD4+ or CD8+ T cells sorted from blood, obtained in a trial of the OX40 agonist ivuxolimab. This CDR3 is CASGLTGIAYFSGNTIYF. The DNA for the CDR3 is TGTGCTAGTGGTTTGACCGGGATAGCGTATTTCTCTGGAAACACCATATATTTT.